This T cell receptor beta chain stems from a study of blood T cell repertoires in COVID-19. Study at large: COVID-19 samples collected from the United States, Italy and Spain covered acute and convalescent phases.

In the authors' methods: Reference gene primer amplification in the assay estimated nucleated cell counts. Only in-frame clones appear in the TCRdb table, and some are missing; sequencing was by immunoSEQ multiplex PCR. V and J calls and clone size are copied from that table; D and trimming were computed from the DNA. The repertoire has over 85,000 clones, over 60% of them found once; the top ten carry 3.8%. The V and J ends lost 5 bases and 5 bases, in that order; junction bases with no gene match: 10. This CDR3 has 15 amino acids. Germline CDR1 reads WSHSY; CDR2 reads SAAADI. The genes are TRBV10-2 and TRBJ2-5; 8 positions match TRBD1. The receptor comes from a woman aged 80 or older with acute or convalescent COVID-19. The sequenced sample was peripheral blood. In nucleotides, the CDR3 is TGCGCCAGCAGTAGATCGGACAGGGATCGCGAGACCCAGTACTTC. Translation: CASSRSDRDRETQYF.